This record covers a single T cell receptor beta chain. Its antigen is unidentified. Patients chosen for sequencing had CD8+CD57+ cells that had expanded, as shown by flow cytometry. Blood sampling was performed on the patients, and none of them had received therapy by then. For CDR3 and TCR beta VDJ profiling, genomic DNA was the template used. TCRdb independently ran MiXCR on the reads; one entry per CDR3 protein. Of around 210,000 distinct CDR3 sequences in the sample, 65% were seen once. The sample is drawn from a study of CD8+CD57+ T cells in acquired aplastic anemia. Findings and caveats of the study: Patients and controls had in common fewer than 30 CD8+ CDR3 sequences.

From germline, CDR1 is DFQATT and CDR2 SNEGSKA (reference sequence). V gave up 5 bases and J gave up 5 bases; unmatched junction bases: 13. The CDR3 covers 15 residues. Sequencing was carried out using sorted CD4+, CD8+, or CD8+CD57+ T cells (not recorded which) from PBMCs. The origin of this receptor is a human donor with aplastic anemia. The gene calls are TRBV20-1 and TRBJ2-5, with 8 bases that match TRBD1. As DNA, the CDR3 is TGCAGTGCTCGGAAAGCGACAGGGGAAATGGAGACCCAGTACTTC. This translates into CSARKATGEMETQYF.